What follows is one TCR beta chain and its context. The sample originates from a study of control samples from healthy donors and cancer patients. Produced via immunoSEQ multiplex PCR; TCRdb's table is partial and in-frame only. Of about 79,000 clones listed, 93% are singletons. V was trimmed by 2 bases and J by 8 bases, leaving 12 bases between them. The CDR3 is 13 residues long. Sequences were obtained from PBMCs. The chain couples TRBV12-3 or TRBV12-4 to TRBJ1-2; no clear D. This sequence was found in a woman in her 40s with lung cancer. CDR3 bases: TGTGCCAGCAGTTTACCGCCCGGTGGGGGCTACACCTTC. Its protein product is CASSLPPGGGYTF.